The clone carrying this T cell receptor beta chain has a single count. Its specificity is unknown. Once RNA had been extracted, it was reverse transcribed into cDNA to act as the sequencing template. Measured with immunoSEQ multiplex PCR; TCRdb has only the in-frame clones, and not every one. The data hold around 99,000 clones, with 84% observed a single time. This sample is drawn from a study of CD8+ T cells in alopecia areata. Study details: Severity was scored as percentage of affected scalp area in treated patients. Study-wide results and limits: For patients receiving tofacitinib, scalp clonality and expanded CD8+ clones among the top 100 significantly decreased.

The sample's treatment: oral pan-JAK inhibitor, 5-10 mg twice daily. A FACSAria was used to sort CD4+ and CD8+ T cells. These cells came from PBMCs. Sequencing was performed on CD8+ T cells sorted from blood, taken at week 24, from a patient treated with tofacitinib. The clonotype originates from a human donor with alopecia areata.

CDR3 region: CASSSDRTYSNQPQHF. Written as DNA, the CDR3 is TGCGCCAGCAGCTCGGACAGGACCTATAGCAATCAGCCCCAGCATTTT. The chain links TRBV4-3 to TRBJ1-5; 7 positions agree with TRBD1. The CDR3 runs 16 residues. V shed 5 bases and J 0 bases; nucleotides not matched to a gene: 7. Germline CDR1 reads LGHNA; CDR2 reads YSLEER.